This T cell receptor beta chain derives from a study of cytomegalovirus exposure and HLA in healthy donors. 60 Vbeta and 13 Jbeta primers were used in PCR. Method: immunoSEQ multiplex PCR; TCRdb's copy keeps in-frame clones and lacks some. The sample has around 150,000 clones; around 63% are singletons. Turning to this clone: No antigen is known for it.

Points from the study as a whole: In a later analysis, the majority of CMV-associated beta chains seemingly showed HLA restriction. An analysis that was carried out later associated some 17,000 TCR beta sequences with HLA alleles at 0.05 false discovery rate. Presence/absence analysis assumed near-uniform sequencing depth across donors.

Specimen: PBMCs. The source is a woman aged 18-30 years in good health and CMV-seropositive.

CDR3 sequence (DNA): TGCGCCAGCAGCTCAAAATCTGAAGCTTTCTTT. Protein sequence: CASSSKSEAFF. This sequence joins TRBV5-1 and TRBJ1-1; D not certain. Germline CDR1 is SGHRS and CDR2 is YFSETQ. V dropped 3 bases and J dropped 6 bases, with 6 bases sitting between them. This CDR3 region has 11 residues. The full variable domain, with the rest looked up from reference TRBV5-1 and TRBJ1-1, is KAGVTQTPRYLIKTRGQQVTLSCSPISGHRSVSWYQQTPGQGLQFLFEYFSETQRNKGNFPGRFSGRQFSNSRSEMNVSTLELGDSALYLCASSSKSEAFFGQGTRLTVV.